The clone carrying this TCR beta chain was picked up many times. Its target is unknown. These data are taken from a study of blood T cells in healthy people across ages. The study's findings and limits: Investigators viewed diversity estimates from one million T cells as underestimates, the study reported.

For every donor, a draw yielded 8.5 to 10 milliliters of peripheral blood. Using a J-beta primer mix together with a sample-barcoded 5' primer, a second PCR was run for roughly 6 to 11 cycles. TCRdb re-analysed the 5' RACE reads in MiXCR, keeping a single row per CDR3 protein. Of roughly 1.4 million distinct CDR3 sequences listed, 45% to 70% are singletons. Source material: blood. The source is a man between 18 and 29 years old in good health.

The CDR3 DNA is TGTGCCAGCAGCCCCAGGGAAGAAGAGACCCAGTACTTC. Translated: CASSPREEETQYF. The chain joins TRBV5-5 to TRBJ2-5; possible D gene TRBD1, 5 bases. The CDR3 runs to 13 residues. V lost 4 bases, J lost 3 bases, and 10 bases lay in between. CDR1 is SGHKS, CDR2 YYEKEE, per germline (reference sequence).